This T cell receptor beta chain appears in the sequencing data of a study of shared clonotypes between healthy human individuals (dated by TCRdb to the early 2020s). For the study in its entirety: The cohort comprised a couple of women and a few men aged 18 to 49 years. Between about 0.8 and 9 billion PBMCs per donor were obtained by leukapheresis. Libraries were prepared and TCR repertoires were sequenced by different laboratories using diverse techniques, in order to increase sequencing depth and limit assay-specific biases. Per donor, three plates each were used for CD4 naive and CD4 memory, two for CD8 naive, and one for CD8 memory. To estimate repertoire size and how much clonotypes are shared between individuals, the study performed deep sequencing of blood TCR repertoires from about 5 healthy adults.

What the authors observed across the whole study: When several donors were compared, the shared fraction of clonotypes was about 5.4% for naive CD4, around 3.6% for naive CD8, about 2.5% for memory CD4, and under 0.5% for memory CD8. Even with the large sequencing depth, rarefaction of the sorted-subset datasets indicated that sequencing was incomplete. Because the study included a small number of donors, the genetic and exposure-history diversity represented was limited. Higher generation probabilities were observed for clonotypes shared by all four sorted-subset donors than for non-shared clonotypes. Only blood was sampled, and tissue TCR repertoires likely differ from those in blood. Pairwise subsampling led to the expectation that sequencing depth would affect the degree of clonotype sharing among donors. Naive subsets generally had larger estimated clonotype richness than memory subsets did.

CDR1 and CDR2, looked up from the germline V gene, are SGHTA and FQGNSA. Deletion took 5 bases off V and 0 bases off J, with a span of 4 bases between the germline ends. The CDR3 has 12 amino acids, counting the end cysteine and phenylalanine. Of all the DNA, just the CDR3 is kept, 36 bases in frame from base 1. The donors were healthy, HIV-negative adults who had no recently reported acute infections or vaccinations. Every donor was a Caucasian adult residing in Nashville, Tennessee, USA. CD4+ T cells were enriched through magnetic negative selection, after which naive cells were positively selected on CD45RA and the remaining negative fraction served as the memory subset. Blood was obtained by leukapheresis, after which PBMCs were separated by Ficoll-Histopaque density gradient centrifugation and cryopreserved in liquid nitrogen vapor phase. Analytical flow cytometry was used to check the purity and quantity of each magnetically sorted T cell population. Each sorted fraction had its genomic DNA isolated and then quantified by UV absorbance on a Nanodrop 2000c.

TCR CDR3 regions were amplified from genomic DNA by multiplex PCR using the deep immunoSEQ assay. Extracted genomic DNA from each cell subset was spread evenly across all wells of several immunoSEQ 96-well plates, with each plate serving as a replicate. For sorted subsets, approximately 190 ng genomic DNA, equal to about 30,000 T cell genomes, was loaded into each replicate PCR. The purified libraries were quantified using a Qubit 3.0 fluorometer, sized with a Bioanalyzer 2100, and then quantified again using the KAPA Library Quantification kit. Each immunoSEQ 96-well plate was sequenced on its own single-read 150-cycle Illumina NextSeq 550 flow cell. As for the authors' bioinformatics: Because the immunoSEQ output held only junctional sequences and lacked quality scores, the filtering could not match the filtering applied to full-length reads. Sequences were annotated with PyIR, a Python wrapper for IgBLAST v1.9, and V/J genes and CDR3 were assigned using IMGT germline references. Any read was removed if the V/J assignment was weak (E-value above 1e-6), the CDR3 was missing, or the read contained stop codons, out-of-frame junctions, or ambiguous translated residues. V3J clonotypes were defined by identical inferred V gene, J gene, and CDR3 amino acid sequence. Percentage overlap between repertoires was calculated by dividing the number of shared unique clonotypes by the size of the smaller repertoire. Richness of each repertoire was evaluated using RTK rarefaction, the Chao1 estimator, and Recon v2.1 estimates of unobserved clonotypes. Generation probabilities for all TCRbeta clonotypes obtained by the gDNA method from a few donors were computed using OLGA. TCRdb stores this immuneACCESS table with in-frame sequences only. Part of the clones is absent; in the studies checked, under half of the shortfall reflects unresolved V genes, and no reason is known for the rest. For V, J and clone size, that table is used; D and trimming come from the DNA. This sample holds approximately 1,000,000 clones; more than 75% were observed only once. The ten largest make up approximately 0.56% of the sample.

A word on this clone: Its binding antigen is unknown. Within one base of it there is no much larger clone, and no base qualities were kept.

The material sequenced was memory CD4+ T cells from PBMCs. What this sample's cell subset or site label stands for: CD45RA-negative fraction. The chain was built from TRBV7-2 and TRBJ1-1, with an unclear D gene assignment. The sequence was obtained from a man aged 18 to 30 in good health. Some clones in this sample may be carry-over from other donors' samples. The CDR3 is CASSQVNTEAFF. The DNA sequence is TGTGCCAGCAGCCAAGTGAACACTGAAGCTTTCTTT.